The text below deals with one T cell receptor beta chain. These data are taken from a study of T cell repertoires in cytomegalovirus infection. Study as a whole: It was the public TCR beta signatures that indicated both CMV infection and matching HLA type.

TCRdb reprocessed the reads via MiXCR and lists one record per CDR3 protein. Of around 530,000 distinct CDR3 sequences in the sample, approximately 17% were seen once. This sequence was found in a human donor in good health (CMV status not recorded). Some clones in this sample may be carry-over from other donors' samples. The sample consisted of CD8+ T cells from PBMCs.

CDR3 bases: TGCAGTGCTAGCCTGGGGTTTCGGTACGAGCAGTACTTC. Its translation is CSASLGFRYEQYF. The chain joins TRBV20-1 to TRBJ2-7; no clear D. Per germline, CDR1 DFQATT and CDR2 SNEGSKA (reference sequence). This CDR3 contains 13 residues. Trimming took off 3 bases at V and 4 bases at J, with 13 bases between the two ends.